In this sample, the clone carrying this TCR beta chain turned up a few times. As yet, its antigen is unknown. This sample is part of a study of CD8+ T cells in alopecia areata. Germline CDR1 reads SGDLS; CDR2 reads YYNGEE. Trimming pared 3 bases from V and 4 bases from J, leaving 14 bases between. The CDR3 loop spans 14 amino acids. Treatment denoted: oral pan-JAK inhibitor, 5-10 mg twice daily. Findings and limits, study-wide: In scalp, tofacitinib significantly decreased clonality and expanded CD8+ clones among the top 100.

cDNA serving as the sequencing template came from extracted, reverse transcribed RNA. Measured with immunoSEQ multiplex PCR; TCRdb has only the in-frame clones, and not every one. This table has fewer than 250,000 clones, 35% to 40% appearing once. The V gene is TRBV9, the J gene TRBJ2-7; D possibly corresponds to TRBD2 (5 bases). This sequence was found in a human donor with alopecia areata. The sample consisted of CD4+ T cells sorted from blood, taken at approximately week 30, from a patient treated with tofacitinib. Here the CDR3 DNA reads TGTGCCAGCAGCGGGCGAGGGAGACCTTACGAGCAGTACTTC. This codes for CASSGRGRPYEQYF.